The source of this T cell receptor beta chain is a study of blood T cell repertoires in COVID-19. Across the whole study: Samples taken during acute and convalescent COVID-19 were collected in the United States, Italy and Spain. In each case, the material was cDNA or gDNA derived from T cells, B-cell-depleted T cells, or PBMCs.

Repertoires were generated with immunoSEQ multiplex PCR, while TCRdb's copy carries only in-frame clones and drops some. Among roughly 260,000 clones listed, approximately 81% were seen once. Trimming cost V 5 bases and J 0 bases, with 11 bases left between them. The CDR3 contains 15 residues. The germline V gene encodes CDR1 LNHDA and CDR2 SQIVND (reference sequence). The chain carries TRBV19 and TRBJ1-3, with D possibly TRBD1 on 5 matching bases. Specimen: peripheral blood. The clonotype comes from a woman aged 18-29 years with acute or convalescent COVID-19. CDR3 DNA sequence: TGTGCCAGTAGTGACCAGGGTCTCTCTGGAAACACCATATATTTT. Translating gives CASSDQGLSGNTIYF.